These 14 T cell receptor beta chains were sequenced from one sample in a study of beta chain features in type 1 diabetes. The authors reverse transcribed all of the isolated RNA, so sequencing captured expressed TCRB transcripts. Sequenced by immunoSEQ multiplex PCR; TCRdb stores in-frame clones only, minus some. The table records about 290,000 clones, about 7.8% of them present only once. The sample consisted of central memory CD4+ T cells from blood. These TCRs come from a young woman in good health.

This clone was observed a handful of times. The V and J genes are TRBV30 and TRBJ1-5; TRBD1 aligns across 9 bases. Germline V CDR1 and CDR2: GTSNPN, SVGIG (reference sequence). The CDR3 is made up of 16 amino acids. V lost 0 bases, J lost 6 bases, and 9 bases stayed unmatched. The chain's CDR3 is CAWSVVGTGLGQPQHF. The CDR3, as DNA: TGTGCCTGGAGTGTGGTGGGGACAGGGCTTGGTCAGCCCCAGCATTTT. The variable domain in full, with the rest retrieved from reference TRBV30 and TRBJ1-5, is SQTIHQWPATLVQPVGSPLSLECTVEGTSNPNLYWYRQAAGRGLQLLFYSVGIGQISSEVPQNLSASRPQDRQFILSSKKLLLSDSGFYLCAWSVVGTGLGQPQHFGDGTRLSIL.

V and J are TRBV13 and TRBJ2-7; TRBD1 matches 9 bases. Germline-derived CDR1 and CDR2 are PRHDT and FYEKMQ (reference sequence). V dropped 8 bases and J dropped 2; count of bases not matched to a gene: 19. This CDR3 is built from 18 residues. Here the CDR3 reads CASQSVSLWDRATYEQYF. Written as DNA, the CDR3 is TGTGCCAGCCAATCAGTCTCTCTTTGGGACAGGGCAACCTACGAGCAGTACTTC. Full variable domain (rest looked up from reference TRBV13 and TRBJ2-7): AAGVIQSPRHLIKEKRETATLKCYPIPRHDTVYWYQQGPGQDPQFLISFYEKMQSDKGSIPDRFSAQQFSDYHSELNMSSLELGDSALYFCASQSVSLWDRATYEQYFGPGTRLTVT.

V gene TRBV28 combines with J gene TRBJ2-1, with 8 nucleotides matching TRBD2. The CDR3 length is 14 residues. The V segment lost 10 bases and the J segment 4 bases; nucleotides outside the gene matches: 9. Germline V lookup: CDR1 MDHEN, CDR2 SYDVKM. The DNA for the CDR3 is TGTGCCACCGTAGGCGCTAGCGGGTACAATGAGCAGTTCTTC. Translating gives CATVGASGYNEQFF.

The sample holds a few counts of this clone. This chain links TRBV29-1 with TRBJ2-1; 11 nucleotides line up with TRBD1. Germline CDR1 and CDR2: SQVTM and ANQGSEA. The CDR3 is 13 amino acids. Trimming took 7 bases from V and 9 from J; bases not matched to a gene: 8. CDR3 in amino acids: CSGSGTGGFEQFF. CDR3 coding DNA: TGCAGCGGATCCGGGACAGGGGGTTTTGAGCAGTTCTTC.

The rearrangement joins TRBV29-1 to TRBJ1-2; possibly TRBD1 for D (6 bases). This CDR3 is 14 amino acids long. V was pared by 7 bases and J by 4 bases, with 19 bases between. The V gene's germline CDR1 is SQVTM and CDR2 ANQGSEA. The CDR3 DNA is TGCAGCGCCAAGCCGGACAGTGGGGGCTATGGCTACACCTTC. It specifies CSAKPDSGGYGYTF.

Points on this clone: The same CDR3 can be traced to other DNA sequences in this sample. The J gene is TRBJ2-3, the V gene TRBV25-1; a weak D match, TRBD2 (6 bases). The CDR3 contains 12 residues. Looked up from germline, CDR1 is MGHDK and CDR2 is SYGVNS. V lost 8 bases and J lost 3, with 9 bases in between. Here the CDR3 DNA reads TGTGCCAGCTCGCGGGGAACAGATACGCAGTATTTT. This sequence encodes CASSRGTDTQYF.

In its sample, this clone was seen a few times. The chain employs TRBV28 and TRBJ1-2, with D possibly being TRBD1 (6 bases). V gave up 6 bases and J gave up 0 bases, with 20 bases separating them. CDR3 length: 17 residues. Germline V gene sequence: CDR1 MDHEN, CDR2 SYDVKM. The CDR3 loop reads CASRYLSSGQSNYGYTF. CDR3 DNA sequence: TGTGCCAGCAGATACCTAAGCTCTGGACAGTCTAACTATGGCTACACCTTC.

The chain uses TRBV29-1 and TRBJ2-3, with D perhaps matching TRBD2 (6 bases). Germline V lookup: CDR1 SQVTM, CDR2 ANQGSEA. This CDR3 spans 12 amino acids. Trimming pared 6 bases from V and 2 bases from J, leaving 9 bases between. CDR3 in amino acids: CSVTSDTDTQYF. The CDR3 nucleotides read TGCAGCGTGACTAGTGACACAGATACGCAGTATTTT.

In this sample, this clone turned up a few times. CDR3 sequence (DNA): TGTGCCAGCAGCTTGGGGACCCGATCACTTGGCACAGATACGCAGTATTTT. It translates to CASSLGTRSLGTDTQYF. The genes are TRBV5-4 and TRBJ2-3; D is uncertain. V was trimmed by 0 bases and J by 1 base, leaving 15 bases between them. CDR3 length: 17 amino acids. From germline, CDR1 is SGHNT and CDR2 YYREEE (reference sequence).

This clone was observed a few times. J is TRBJ2-5 and V is TRBV18; 11 nucleotides match TRBD1. The CDR3 runs to 16 residues. The V segment lost 2 bases and the J segment 5 bases; nucleotides outside the gene matches: 7. Germline CDR1 and CDR2: KGHSH and LQKENI. The DNA for the CDR3 is TGTGCCAGCTCACCATCGGACAGGGGGCGCGGGGAGACCCAGTACTTC. It specifies CASSPSDRGRGETQYF.

The chain links TRBV15 to TRBJ2-7, with TRBD2 matching 8 bases. J gave up 7 bases and V 7 bases, and 9 bases lay outside the gene matches. Germline V lookup: CDR1 LNHNV, CDR2 YYDKDF (reference sequence). The CDR3 is made up of 13 amino acids. This CDR3 reads CATTLRGGGEQYF. The CDR3 DNA is TGTGCCACCACCCTACGGGGGGGAGGAGAGCAGTACTTC.

V is TRBV19 and J is TRBJ2-1; tentative D call: TRBD1 (7 bases). Trimming shortened V by 7 bases and J by 0 bases, and 19 bases separated the two germline ends. Germline V gene sequence: CDR1 LNHDA, CDR2 SQIVND (reference sequence). The length of the CDR3 is 17 residues. In DNA, the CDR3 is TGTGCCAGTAAGGGACAGCACCTCGGGGGCTCCTACAATGAGCAGTTCTTC. Translation: CASKGQHLGGSYNEQFF. The full variable domain, rest sourced from reference TRBV19 and TRBJ2-1, is DGGITQSPKYLFRKEGQNVTLSCEQNLNHDAMYWYRQDPGQGLRLIYYSQIVNDFQKGDIAEGYSVSREKKESFPLTVTSAQKNPTAFYLCASKGQHLGGSYNEQFFGPGTRLTVL.

J is TRBJ1-2 and V is TRBV7-9; D is unresolved. V lost 7 bases to trimming and J lost 2 bases, with 17 bases between them. This CDR3 has 15 amino acids. In germline, CDR1 is SEHNR, CDR2 FQNEAQ (reference sequence). CDR3: CASTQRASLNYGYTF. The CDR3 nucleotides are TGTGCCAGCACCCAGAGGGCCAGTTTAAACTATGGCTACACCTTC.

Only one count was recorded for this clone. This chain links TRBV11-1 with TRBJ2-1; 9 bases are a match to TRBD2. Trimming took 4 bases from V and 4 from J; bases not matched to a gene: 8. Germline V gene lookup returns CDR1 SGHAT and CDR2 FQDESV (reference sequence). This CDR3 has 16 residues. Here the CDR3 reads CASSSRRLADYNEQFF. CDR3 nucleotide sequence: TGTGCCAGCAGCTCCCGGAGACTAGCGGATTACAATGAGCAGTTCTTC.